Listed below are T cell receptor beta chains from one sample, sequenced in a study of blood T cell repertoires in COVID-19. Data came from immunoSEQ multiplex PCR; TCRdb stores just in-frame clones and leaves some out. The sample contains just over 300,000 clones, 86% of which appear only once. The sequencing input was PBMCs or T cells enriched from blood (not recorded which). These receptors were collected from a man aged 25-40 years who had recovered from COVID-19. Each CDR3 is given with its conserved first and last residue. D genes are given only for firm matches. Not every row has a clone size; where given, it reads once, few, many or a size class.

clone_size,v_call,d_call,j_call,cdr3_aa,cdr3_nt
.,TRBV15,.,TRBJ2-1,CATSKAGQVRNEQFF,TGTGCCACCAGCAAAGCGGGACAGGTGAGGAATGAGCAGTTCTTC
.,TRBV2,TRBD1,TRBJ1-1,CASSRTGNTEAFF,TGTGCCAGCAGTAGGACAGGGAACACTGAAGCTTTCTTT
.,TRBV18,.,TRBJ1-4,CASSPGSRQEKLFF,TGTGCCAGCTCACCCGGGTCCCGGCAAGAAAAACTGTTTTTT
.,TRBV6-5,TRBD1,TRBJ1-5,CASSSGTAYNQPQHF,TGTGCCAGCAGTTCCGGGACAGCTTACAATCAGCCCCAGCATTTT
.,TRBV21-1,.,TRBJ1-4,CASSKGGATNEKLFF,TGTGCCAGCAGCAAGGGTGGAGCAACTAATGAAAAACTGTTTTTT
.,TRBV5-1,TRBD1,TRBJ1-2,CASRLDRGLGYTF,TGCGCCAGCAGGCTGGACAGGGGGCTTGGCTACACCTTC
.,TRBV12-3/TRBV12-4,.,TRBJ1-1,CASSQQGNTEAFF,TGTGCCAGCAGCCAACAGGGGAACACTGAAGCTTTCTTT
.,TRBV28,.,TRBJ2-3,CASSSRGGGTDTQYF,TGTGCCAGCAGTTCGCGGGGCGGGGGCACAGATACGCAGTATTTT
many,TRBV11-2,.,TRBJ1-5,CASSLGSLGAHQPQHF,TGTGCCAGCAGCTTAGGGAGTCTGGGGGCCCATCAGCCCCAGCATTTT
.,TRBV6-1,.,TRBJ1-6,CASSEGLGRTVVGSPLHF,TGTGCCAGCAGTGAAGGGCTCGGGCGGACAGTTGTAGGTTCACCCCTCCACTTT
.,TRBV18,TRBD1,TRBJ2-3,CASSQGTGRWTSTDTQYF,TGTGCCAGCTCACAAGGGACAGGGAGGTGGACTAGCACAGATACGCAGTATTTT
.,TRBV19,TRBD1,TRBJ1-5,CASSIRGQGAGQPQHF,TGTGCCAGTAGTATAAGGGGACAGGGGGCGGGTCAGCCCCAGCATTTT
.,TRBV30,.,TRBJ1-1,CAWRPGELLMNTEAFF,TGTGCCTGGAGGCCAGGGGAATTATTAATGAACACTGAAGCTTTCTTT
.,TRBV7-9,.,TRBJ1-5,CASSLGSGEGNQPQHF,TGTGCCAGCAGCTTAGGGTCTGGGGAGGGCAATCAGCCCCAGCATTTT
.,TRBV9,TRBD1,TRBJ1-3,CASSATGSASGNTIYF,TGTGCCAGCAGCGCGACAGGGTCGGCTTCTGGAAACACCATATATTTT
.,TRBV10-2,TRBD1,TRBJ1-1,CASSEATGDNTEAFF,TGCGCCAGCAGTGAGGCTACAGGGGATAACACTGAAGCTTTCTTT
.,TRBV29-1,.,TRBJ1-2,CSVERGGSGYTF,TGCAGCGTTGAACGGGGGGGAAGTGGCTACACCTTC
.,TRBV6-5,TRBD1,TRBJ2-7,CASSYSGGTYEQYF,TGTGCCAGCAGTTACTCAGGGGGCACCTACGAGCAGTACTTC